The sequence of this T cell receptor beta chain was determined in a study of cytomegalovirus exposure and HLA in healthy donors. Overall study context: The approximately 130 validation repertoires matched the roughly 700 first-cohort repertoires in platform, a later analysis reported.

While the first cohort had 650 to 850 subjects, the donors belonged to the separate validation cohort of over a hundred subjects. The CDR3 is 15 residues long. Trimming removed 7 bases from V and 4 bases from J; junction bases left unmatched: 5. The germline gives CDR1 SGDLS, CDR2 YYNGEE. Study-wide results and limits: Subsequent analysis of the 120 or so validation repertoires found a tendency for first-cohort TCR clusters to co-occur.

Clones were read by immunoSEQ multiplex PCR, and TCRdb kept only the in-frame ones, dropping some. The sample includes over 200,000 clones, about nine tenths of them seen just once. Worth noting for this clone: Its antigen is not identified.

This clonotype originated in a woman aged 18-29 years in good health and CMV-seropositive. Material for sequencing was PBMCs. The rearrangement joins TRBV9 to TRBJ2-2, with 12 bases identical to TRBD2. In DNA form, the CDR3 reads TGTGCCAGCGGGGCTAGCGGGAGGGGCACCGGGGAGCTGTTTTTT. Translated: CASGASGRGTGELFF.